Detailed here is one T cell receptor (beta chain). The source of the sample is a study of shared clonotypes between healthy human individuals. V was shortened by 4 bases and J by 3 bases, with 16 bases between the two germline ends. The length of the CDR3 is 15 residues. Germline V gives CDR1 SGHDT, CDR2 YYEEEE. The protocol was immunoSEQ multiplex PCR, while the TCRdb copy is restricted to in-frame clones and leaves out a portion. The table records about 1.1 million clones, around three quarters of them present only once. The TCR comes from a man aged 18 to 35 in good health. Some clones in this sample may be carry-over from other donors' samples. Sequenced: memory CD4+ T cells from PBMCs. The subset denotes: CD45RA-negative fraction. This rearrangement joins TRBV5-6 to TRBJ1-2; D perhaps matches TRBD1 (6 bases). The chain's CDR3 is CASSPQGNGDYGYTF. For the CDR3, the DNA is TGTGCCAGCAGCCCACAGGGTAATGGGGACTATGGCTACACCTTC.